This entry describes one T cell receptor (beta chain). Authors' analysis steps: Amplified reference gene primers provided the basis for estimating nucleated cell counts. Sequenced by immunoSEQ multiplex PCR; TCRdb stores in-frame clones only, minus some. For V, J and clone size, that table is used; D and trimming come from the DNA. This table holds a few hundred thousand clones, approximately 85% found once. This record comes from a study of blood T cell repertoires in COVID-19. About the research overall: Collection of acute and convalescent COVID-19 samples took place in the United States, Italy and Spain. Sources were T cells, B-cell-depleted T cells, or PBMCs; the material itself was cDNA or gDNA.

Trimming removed 1 base at V and 2 bases at J, with 8 bases between. The germline gives CDR1 SEHNR, CDR2 FQNEAQ (reference sequence). The CDR3 consists of 14 residues. Sample: peripheral blood. The genes are TRBV7-9 and TRBJ1-2; the D gene is possibly TRBD1 (6 bases). This clonotype originated in a human donor in a cohort sampled during active COVID-19. This chain's CDR3 is CASSLETGNYGYTF. CDR3 nucleotide sequence: TGTGCCAGCAGCTTAGAGACAGGCAACTATGGCTACACCTTC.